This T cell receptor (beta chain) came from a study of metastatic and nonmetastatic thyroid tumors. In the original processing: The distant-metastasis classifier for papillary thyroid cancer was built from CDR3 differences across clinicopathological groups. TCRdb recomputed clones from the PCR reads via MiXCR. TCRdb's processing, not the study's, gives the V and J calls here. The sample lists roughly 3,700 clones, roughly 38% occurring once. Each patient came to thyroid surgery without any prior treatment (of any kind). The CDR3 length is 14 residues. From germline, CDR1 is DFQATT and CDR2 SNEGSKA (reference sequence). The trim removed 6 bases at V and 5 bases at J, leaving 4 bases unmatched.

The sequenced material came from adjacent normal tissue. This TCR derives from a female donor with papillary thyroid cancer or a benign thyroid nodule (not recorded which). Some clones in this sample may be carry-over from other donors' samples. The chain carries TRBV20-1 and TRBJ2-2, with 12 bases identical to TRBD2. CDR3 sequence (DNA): TGCAGTGCCCAGACTAGCGGGAGAACCGGGGAGCTGTTTTTT. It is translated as CSAQTSGRTGELFF.